What follows are 27 T cell receptor beta chains derived from one specimen sequenced in a study of cytomegalovirus exposure and HLA in healthy donors. The protocol was immunoSEQ multiplex PCR, while the TCRdb copy is restricted to in-frame clones and leaves out a portion. The data show about 250,000 clones, with approximately 84% seen just once and around 12% held by the top ten. Sequencing input: PBMCs. Source of these receptors: a man between 18 and 29 years old in good health and CMV-seropositive.

This rearrangement joins TRBV7-6 to TRBJ2-3, with D uncertain. The germline V gene encodes CDR1 SGHVS and CDR2 FNYEAQ. With 1 base removed from V and 6 bases from J, the gap between germline ends came to 8 bases. The CDR3 extends over 13 amino acids. The CDR3 protein is CASSLGVLDTQYF. In DNA, the CDR3 is TGTGCCAGCAGCTTAGGAGTGTTGGATACGCAGTATTTT.

The genes are TRBV4-3 and TRBJ2-3; tentatively, D is TRBD1 (6 bases). The CDR3 is 13 amino acids. The germline CDR1 and CDR2 sequences are LGHNA and YSLEER. V was trimmed by 1 base and J by 9 bases, leaving 11 bases between them. The CDR3 bases are TGCGCCAGCAGCCAAGTAAGGGGGTCCACGCAGTATTTT. This gives the protein CASSQVRGSTQYF.

The rearrangement uses TRBV4-1 and TRBJ2-1; 11 positions match TRBD2. CDR1 is MGHRA and CDR2 is YSYEKL in the germline V gene. The CDR3 extends over 18 amino acids. Germline trimming cut 4 bases from V and 8 bases from J; bases unmatched to any gene: 16. The CDR3 loop reads CASSLGTSGFFSTDEQFF. DNA for the CDR3: TGCGCCAGCAGCCTCGGGACTAGCGGTTTTTTCTCGACGGATGAGCAGTTCTTC.

The gene calls are TRBV7-6 and TRBJ1-5; perhaps TRBD1 as D (5 bases). The CDR3 has 17 amino acids. Trimming pared 5 bases from V and 0 bases from J, leaving 17 bases between. Germline loops: CDR1 SGHVS, CDR2 FNYEAQ. The chain's CDR3 is CASSHGERGFSNQPQHF. In nucleotides, the CDR3 is TGTGCCAGCAGCCACGGGGAGCGGGGGTTTAGCAATCAGCCCCAGCATTTT. Full variable domain (outside the CDR3, taken from reference TRBV7-6 and TRBJ1-5): GAGVSQSPRYKVTKRGQDVALRCDPISGHVSLYWYRQALGQGPEFLTYFNYEAQQDKSGLPNDRFSAERPEGSISTLTIQRTEQRDSAMYRCASSHGERGFSNQPQHFGDGTRLSIL.

The chain employs TRBV29-1 and TRBJ2-3; 7 bases are a match to TRBD1. V gave up 7 bases and J gave up 2 bases; unmatched junction bases: 12. Per the germline V gene, CDR1 is SQVTM and CDR2 is ANQGSEA. This CDR3 comprises 15 residues. The CDR3 region is CSACLGQTFTDTQYF. The CDR3 DNA follows: TGCAGCGCCTGCCTGGGACAGACATTCACAGATACGCAGTATTTT.

The V gene is TRBV19, the J gene TRBJ1-2, with TRBD1 as a possible D gene (6 bases). Germline V lookup: CDR1 LNHDA, CDR2 SQIVND (reference sequence). V lost 8 bases and J 4 bases, leaving 11 bases between the germline ends. This CDR3 comprises 12 residues. The CDR3 region has the DNA TGTGCCAGTTCGGACAGCTTCTATGGCTACACCTTC. It specifies CASSDSFYGYTF.

The rearrangement links TRBV30 to TRBJ2-7, with D hard to call. Germline-derived CDR1 and CDR2 are GTSNPN and SVGIG (reference sequence). V was pared by 2 bases and J by 3 bases, with 5 bases between. The CDR3 length is 11 residues. CDR3 in DNA: TGTGCCTGGAGTCCTGGCTACGAGCAGTACTTC. It encodes CAWSPGYEQYF.

J is TRBJ2-2 and V is TRBV9; D not certain. V was pared by 0 bases and J by 0 bases, with 9 bases between. Germline loops: CDR1 SGDLS, CDR2 YYNGEE. CDR3 length: 16 residues. The CDR3 nucleotides read TGTGCCAGCAGCGTAGCTTACGGCGCGAACACCGGGGAGCTGTTTTTT. Its protein product is CASSVAYGANTGELFF. Complete variable domain (other parts from reference TRBV9 and TRBJ2-2): DSGVTQTPKHLITATGQRVTLRCSPRSGDLSVYWYQQSLDQGLQFLIQYYNGEERAKGNILERFSAQQFPDLHSELNLSSLELGDSALYFCASSVAYGANTGELFFGEGSRLTVL.

This clone was seen a handful of times. This rearrangement joins TRBV15 to TRBJ1-4; D ambiguous. The V gene lost 2 bases and the J gene lost 0 bases, with 10 bases spanning the gap. Per the germline V gene, CDR1 is LNHNV and CDR2 is YYDKDF (reference sequence). The length of the CDR3 is 16 residues. The CDR3 region is CATSRRPRTTNEKLFF. CDR3 nucleotide sequence: TGTGCCACCAGCAGACGGCCGCGAACAACTAATGAAAAACTGTTTTTT. The full variable domain, completed using reference TRBV15 and TRBJ1-4, is DAMVIQNPRYQVTQFGKPVTLSCSQTLNHNVMYWYQQKSSQAPKLLFHYYDKDFNNEADTPDNFQSRRPNTSFCFLDIRSPGLGDTAMYLCATSRRPRTTNEKLFFGSGTQLSVL.

The chain links TRBV11-2 to TRBJ2-7; 7 positions agree with TRBD2. The CDR3 runs to 14 residues. V shed 5 bases and J 3 bases; nucleotides not matched to a gene: 7. Germline-derived CDR1 and CDR2 are SGHAT and FQNNGV. The CDR3 protein is CASSHFGGNYEQYF. The DNA of the CDR3 is TGTGCCAGCAGCCACTTCGGGGGGAACTACGAGCAGTACTTC.

This rearrangement joins TRBV29-1 to TRBJ2-3, with a weak D call TRBD2 (6 bases). The CDR3 covers 14 residues. Per germline, CDR1 SQVTM and CDR2 ANQGSEA. Between the trimmed V and J ends, which lost 0 bases and 2 bases, there was a span of 9 bases. The CDR3 region is CSVEDGSNTDTQYF. The DNA of the CDR3 is TGCAGCGTTGAAGACGGGAGTAACACAGATACGCAGTATTTT.

This chain uses TRBV6-5 with TRBJ2-7, with TRBD1 identical over 7 bases. The CDR3 has 15 residues. J gave up 2 bases and V 5 bases, and 9 bases lay outside the gene matches. Germline V gives CDR1 MNHEY, CDR2 SVGAGI. This chain's CDR3 is CASSPGTDETYEQYF. The DNA of the CDR3 is TGTGCCAGCAGTCCCGGGACAGACGAGACCTACGAGCAGTACTTC.

The chain is built from TRBV18 and TRBJ2-3, with D uncertain. The V end was cut by 2 bases, the J end by 6 bases, with 12 bases between. The CDR3 loop spans 14 amino acids. Germline CDR1 and CDR2: KGHSH and LQKENI. DNA for the CDR3: TGTGCCAGCTCACCAGCGACACAAGGGGATACGCAGTATTTT. Protein sequence: CASSPATQGDTQYF.

The CDR3: CSVQGGLSPYGYTF. Written as DNA, the CDR3 is TGCAGCGTTCAAGGGGGGTTAAGCCCCTATGGCTACACCTTC. The chain employs TRBV29-1 and TRBJ1-2, with D possibly being TRBD1 (6 bases). The CDR3 sequence is 14 residues long. V lost 5 bases, J lost 4 bases, and 17 bases lay in between. Germline lookup yields CDR1 SQVTM and CDR2 ANQGSEA.

J is TRBJ2-7 and V is TRBV7-3, with a possible D match to TRBD1 (6 bases). V lost 4 bases, J lost 5 bases, and 15 bases lay in between. Per the germline V gene, CDR1 is SGHTA and CDR2 is FQGTGA. CDR3 size: 14 residues. The DNA of the CDR3 is TGTGCCAGCAGCTGGAACAGGGAAAAGAACGAGCAGTACTTC. Its protein is CASSWNREKNEQYF.

This rearrangement joins TRBV4-1 to TRBJ1-3; unclear D gene. V dropped 3 bases and J dropped 0 bases, with 12 bases sitting between them. The CDR3 covers 16 residues. Germline values: CDR1 MGHRA, CDR2 YSYEKL. The CDR3 DNA is TGCGCCAGCAGCCAGCAGACGTCAAGCTCTGGAAACACCATATATTTT. It codes for CASSQQTSSSGNTIYF.

The genes are TRBV7-2 and TRBJ2-1, with 8 bases that match TRBD2. Germline V gives CDR1 SGHTA, CDR2 FQGNSA. The CDR3 runs to 15 residues. Trimming at V came to 8 bases and at J to 4 bases, leaving 10 bases not matched to a gene. DNA for the CDR3: TGTGCCAGCCGCCCGGCGGGGACTAGGTACAATGAGCAGTTCTTC. It is translated as CASRPAGTRYNEQFF.

The chain links TRBV6-4 to TRBJ2-7, with D uncertain. V lost 3 bases to trimming and J lost 6 bases, with 9 bases between them. Germline CDR1 MRHNA, CDR2 SNTAGT. This CDR3 spans 12 amino acids. The CDR3 here is CASSDQFPEQYF. The CDR3 DNA is TGTGCCAGCAGTGATCAATTCCCCGAGCAGTACTTC.

CDR3 loop: CASRGLAGGGSLFF. CDR3 DNA: TGTGCCAGCAGGGGACTAGCGGGAGGGGGGTCGCTGTTTTTT. The chain carries TRBV2 and TRBJ2-2; 16 bases align to TRBD2. V lost 6 bases and J lost 13; bases outside the gene matches: 5. The CDR3 spans 14 residues. The germline gives CDR1 SNHLY, CDR2 FYNNEI.

The chain is built from TRBV19 and TRBJ1-5, with D tentatively TRBD1 (5 bases). Germline assignment: CDR1 LNHDA and CDR2 SQIVND (reference sequence). V was shortened by 2 bases and J by 7 bases, with 12 bases between the two germline ends. The CDR3 has 14 residues. CDR3 bases: TGTGCCAGTAGTATACCAGGGACGGGGCAGCCCCAGCATTTT. Protein: CASSIPGTGQPQHF. Variable domain in full (rest from reference TRBV19 and TRBJ1-5): DGGITQSPKYLFRKEGQNVTLSCEQNLNHDAMYWYRQDPGQGLRLIYYSQIVNDFQKGDIAEGYSVSREKKESFPLTVTSAQKNPTAFYLCASSIPGTGQPQHFGDGTRLSIL.

The rearrangement uses TRBV29-1 and TRBJ2-1; TRBD1 might be the D (6 bases). The germline gives CDR1 SQVTM, CDR2 ANQGSEA. Trimming removed 5 bases from V and 3 bases from J, with 17 bases in between. This CDR3 comprises 15 residues. CDR3 region: CSVTGNPKVYNEQFF. CDR3 bases: TGCAGCGTTACAGGGAACCCAAAAGTCTACAATGAGCAGTTCTTC.

The V gene is TRBV11-2, the J gene TRBJ2-7; D perhaps matches TRBD1 (6 bases). The CDR3 spans 14 residues. From germline, CDR1 is SGHAT and CDR2 FQNNGV. V dropped 0 bases and J dropped 7 bases, with 13 bases sitting between them. The CDR3 loop reads CASSLDWTVPEQYF. As DNA, the CDR3 is TGTGCCAGCAGCTTAGATTGGACAGTCCCAGAGCAGTACTTC.

This chain links TRBV5-1 with TRBJ1-1; 7 positions agree with TRBD1. The germline V gene has CDR1 SGHRS and CDR2 YFSETQ. The CDR3 contains 14 residues. V lost 4 bases, J lost 3 bases, and 6 bases stayed unmatched. The CDR3 is CASSAGGEDTEAFF. The CDR3 bases are TGCGCCAGCAGCGCAGGGGGGGAGGACACTGAAGCTTTCTTT.

The chain links TRBV29-1 to TRBJ1-1, with a possible D match to TRBD1 (6 bases). The CDR3 has 13 amino acids. Germline lookup yields CDR1 SQVTM and CDR2 ANQGSEA. The germline V and J ends were trimmed by 5 bases and 4 bases, with 14 bases remaining between them. CDR3 sequence reads: CSVWGAGGTEAFF. The CDR3 DNA is TGCAGCGTTTGGGGGGCTGGGGGCACTGAAGCTTTCTTT.

The chain recombines TRBV7-3 with TRBJ2-1, with 11 positions matching TRBD2. With 2 bases clipped from V and 10 bases from J, the junction kept 13 bases outside the gene matches. This CDR3 has 17 residues. CDR1 is SGHTA, CDR2 FQGTGA, per germline. CDR3 protein: CASSLWPGTSGEGEQFF. DNA for the CDR3: TGTGCCAGCAGCTTATGGCCCGGGACTAGCGGAGAGGGGGAGCAGTTCTTC.

The V gene is TRBV25-1, the J gene TRBJ2-2; 8 bases agree with TRBD2. The CDR3 is made up of 15 amino acids. CDR1 and CDR2 from the germline V gene are MGHDK and SYGVNS. V was clipped by 3 bases and J by 8 bases; unmatched bases: 8. CDR3 region: CASSELAGPGGELFF. The DNA for the CDR3 is TGTGCCAGCAGTGAGCTAGCGGGTCCAGGGGGGGAGCTGTTTTTT.

V is TRBV28 and J is TRBJ2-3; maybe TRBD2 (6 bases). The CDR3 is 14 residues long. The germline V gene encodes CDR1 MDHEN and CDR2 SYDVKM. Trimming left V 4 bases short and J 5 bases short, with 13 bases between. The DNA for the CDR3 is TGTGCCAGCAGTTCCCCCGGGAGCGGAGATACGCAGTATTTT. Its translation: CASSSPGSGDTQYF.